Below, 24 T cell receptor beta chains from the same sample are listed, as sequenced in a study of neurological immune-mediated disorders. MiXCR, applied by TCRdb to the 5' RACE reads, yields one record per CDR3 protein. The sample gives tens of thousands of distinct CDR3 sequences, roughly 13% of which show up once; under 5.5% is in the top ten. The time point was: longitudinal time-point 1 (baseline). The sample consisted of PBMCs. The receptor set was obtained from a female donor with HTLV-1-associated myelopathy (HAM/TSP).

This clonotype was detected many times. The chain is built from TRBV4-1 and TRBJ2-5; D remains ambiguous. From germline, CDR1 is MGHRA and CDR2 YSYEKL. V was trimmed by 1 base and J by 3 bases, leaving 15 bases between them. This CDR3 contains 16 residues. The CDR3 protein is CASSQGWKGPKETQYF. The CDR3 bases are TGCGCCAGCAGCCAAGGGTGGAAGGGCCCCAAAGAGACCCAGTACTTC.

The sample holds a few counts of this clonotype. The chain employs TRBV3-1 and TRBJ2-7; either TRBD1 or TRBD2 may supply D (5 bases each). V lost 2 bases and J 6 bases, leaving 14 bases between the germline ends. This CDR3 spans 14 amino acids. CDR1 LGHDT and CDR2 YNNKEL come from the germline V gene (reference sequence). CDR3 DNA sequence: TGTGCCAGCAGCCAAACCGGGACCTCCCGCGAGCAGTACTTC. Protein product: CASSQTGTSREQYF.

Notes on this clonotype: A much larger clonotype is one base distant, so this may be a read error. This chain uses TRBV7-2 with TRBJ1-5; possible D gene TRBD1, 5 bases. The germline CDR1 and CDR2 sequences are SGHTA and FQGNSA. The CDR3 loop spans 14 amino acids. Trimming removed 5 bases at V and 9 bases at J, with 17 bases between. Here the CDR3 reads CASSQGVRVLPQHF. Written as DNA, the CDR3 is TGTGCCAGCAGCCAAGGGGTGAGGGTTCTGCCCCAGCATTTT. The full variable domain, with the rest looked up from reference TRBV7-2 and TRBJ1-5, is GAGVSQSPSNKVTEKGKDVELRCDPISGHTALYWYRQSLGQGLEFLIYFQGNSAPDKSGLPSDRFSAERTGGSVSTLTIQRTQQEDSAVYLCASSQGVRVLPQHFGDGTRLSIL.

With regard to this clonotype: The conserved phenylalanine or tryptophan normally closing the CDR3 is absent here, so this likely arose from a read error. The limits of the CDR3 on the DNA are not certain, so only TCRdb's listed CDR3 is given. The J gene is TRBJ2-7, the V gene TRBV5-6; TRBD1, the table's D call, lacks a check against the DNA. The CDR3 adds up to 15 amino acids, both ends counted. Germline lookup yields CDR1 SGHDT and CDR2 YYEEEE. The CDR3 region is CASSLSGTGGYEQHL.

This clonotype was observed a few times. It may be a read error: a sequence one base away is much more abundant. The chain links TRBV5-6 to TRBJ2-7; no firm D call. The ends were cut back, 2 bases at V and 1 base at J, with 7 bases in the middle. This CDR3 is 13 amino acids long. Per the germline V gene, CDR1 is SGHDT and CDR2 is YYEEEE. Here the CDR3 DNA reads TGTGCCAGCAGCTTTGCTCGATCCTACGAGCAGTACTTC. Its protein product is CASSFARSYEQYF. The complete variable domain, with remaining parts taken from reference TRBV5-6 and TRBJ2-7, reads DAGVTQSPTHLIKTRGQQVTLRCSPKSGHDTVSWYQQALGQGPQFIFQYYEEEERQRGNFPDRFSGHQFPNYSSELNVNALLLGDSALYLCASSFARSYEQYFGPGTRLTVT.

Many counts were recorded for this clonotype. CDR3 in DNA: TGCGCCAGCAGCCCGACAGTCTCTGGAAACACCATATATTTT. This translates into CASSPTVSGNTIYF. The rearrangement links TRBV5-1 to TRBJ1-3; D might be TRBD1 (5 bases). The germline V gene encodes CDR1 SGHRS and CDR2 YFSETQ. V lost 4 bases, J lost 0 bases, and 8 bases lay in between. The length of the CDR3 is 14 residues. Full variable domain (missing parts from reference TRBV5-1 and TRBJ1-3): KAGVTQTPRYLIKTRGQQVTLSCSPISGHRSVSWYQQTPGQGLQFLFEYFSETQRNKGNFPGRFSGRQFSNSRSEMNVSTLELGDSALYLCASSPTVSGNTIYFGEGSWLTVV.

Concerning this clonotype: This may stem from a read error, because a much larger clone lies one nucleotide away. The V call is TRBV7-2, the J call TRBJ1-3; maybe TRBD1 (5 bases). This CDR3 is built from 16 residues. Germline loops: CDR1 SGHTA, CDR2 FQGNSA. The CDR3 is CASSSRQTNSGNTIYF. As DNA, the CDR3 is TGCGCCAGCAGCTCGAGACAGACCAACTCTGGAAACACCATATATTTT.

Remarks on this clonotype: Since no conserved phenylalanine or tryptophan closes the CDR3, a read error is the likely cause. This chain joins TRBV6-5 and TRBJ1-5; D not certain. Germline V lookup: CDR1 MNHEY, CDR2 SVGAGI. The ends were cut back, 0 bases at V and 7 bases at J, with 7 bases in the middle. CDR3 length: 13 amino acids. CDR3 in amino acids: CASSYSIKQPQHV. The CDR3, as DNA: TGTGCCAGCAGTTACTCGATAAAGCAGCCCCAGCATGTT.

In its sample, this clonotype was seen many times. V gene TRBV25-1 combines with J gene TRBJ1-4; TRBD1 aligns across 9 bases. V was clipped by 3 bases and J by 8 bases; unmatched bases: 7. Germline-derived CDR1 and CDR2 are MGHDK and SYGVNS. The CDR3 is 15 residues long. The CDR3 nucleotides are TGTGCCAGCAGTGAGTCGACAGGGGGACAGGAAAAACTGTTTTTT. Residues: CASSESTGGQEKLFF.

This clonotype is medium-sized. The chain is built from TRBV29-1 and TRBJ2-1, with D maybe TRBD2 (5 bases). The CDR3 sequence is 12 residues long. Germline CDR1 SQVTM, CDR2 ANQGSEA. V was pared by 6 bases and J by 6 bases, with 12 bases between. CDR3 residues: CSVSYRGNEQFF. Here the CDR3 DNA reads TGCAGCGTATCCTATCGGGGCAATGAGCAGTTCTTC.

The table lists this clonotype with many counts. The chain links TRBV19 to TRBJ2-1, with D unclear. V was shortened by 3 bases and J by 5 bases, with 5 bases between the two germline ends. The germline V gene encodes CDR1 LNHDA and CDR2 SQIVND (reference sequence). This CDR3 spans 12 amino acids. This CDR3 reads CASSISDNEQFF. In DNA form, the CDR3 reads TGTGCCAGTAGTATTTCTGACAATGAGCAGTTCTTC.

V is TRBV7-6 and J is TRBJ2-1; D perhaps matches TRBD1 (6 bases). Germline lookup yields CDR1 SGHVS and CDR2 FNYEAQ. This CDR3 has 15 residues. The V end lost 2 bases, the J end lost 9 bases, and 17 bases lay between the germline ends. CDR3 nucleotides: TGTGCCAGCAGCTTAACCGGGACATGGGGGCGTGAGCAGTTCTTC. Translating gives CASSLTGTWGREQFF.

The V and J genes are TRBV5-1 and TRBJ2-3, with a possible D match to TRBD1 (5 bases). Germline V gene data show CDR1 as SGHRS and CDR2 as YFSETQ. Deletions cut 5 bases from V and 5 bases from J, with 15 bases between. The CDR3 consists of 14 residues. The CDR3 DNA reads as TGCGCCAGCAGGGGGCAGGGCCTAGGAGATACGCAGTATTTT. This codes for CASRGQGLGDTQYF.

Sample share makes this clonotype medium-sized. This chain connects TRBV5-1 to TRBJ1-2; perhaps TRBD1 as D (5 bases). The germline gives CDR1 SGHRS, CDR2 YFSETQ. Trimming took off 2 bases at V and 3 bases at J, with 8 bases between the two ends. The CDR3 spans 13 residues. CDR3 nucleotide sequence: TGCGCCAGCAGCTTCTCGGGGGACTATGGCTACACCTTC. Protein product: CASSFSGDYGYTF. Full variable domain (missing parts from reference TRBV5-1 and TRBJ1-2): KAGVTQTPRYLIKTRGQQVTLSCSPISGHRSVSWYQQTPGQGLQFLFEYFSETQRNKGNFPGRFSGRQFSNSRSEMNVSTLELGDSALYLCASSFSGDYGYTFGSGTRLTVV.

This clonotype was observed many times. The rearrangement links TRBV6-5 to TRBJ2-1; D might be TRBD1 or TRBD2, each matching 5 bases. This CDR3 comprises 13 residues. Germline CDR1 is MNHEY and CDR2 is SVGAGI. Trimming cost V 6 bases and J 5 bases, with 11 bases left between them. CDR3 bases: TGTGCCAGCAGGTCGGGGCCAAACAATGAGCAGTTCTTC. It codes for CASRSGPNNEQFF.

The chain is built from TRBV30 and TRBJ2-3; 13 nucleotides align to TRBD2. V was clipped by 3 bases and J by 0 bases; unmatched bases: 6. Germline assignment: CDR1 GTSNPN and CDR2 SVGIG (reference sequence). This CDR3 region has 17 residues. CDR3 sequence reads: CAWSAGTSGVSTDTQYF. The CDR3 nucleotides read TGTGCCTGGAGCGCCGGGACTAGCGGGGTTAGCACAGATACGCAGTATTTT.

There are many counts of this clonotype. The chain is built from TRBV7-8 and TRBJ2-1; 15 nucleotides line up with TRBD2. Per the germline V gene, CDR1 is SGHVS and CDR2 is FQNEAQ. This CDR3 spans 16 amino acids. V was pared by 5 bases and J by 6 bases, with 5 bases of the junction left unmatched. CDR3 protein: CASSPGLAGGFNEQFF. Here the CDR3 DNA reads TGTGCCAGCAGCCCCGGACTAGCGGGGGGGTTCAATGAGCAGTTCTTC.

This clonotype appeared a few times. Mismatch with germline at one junction end may stem from a read error. The V and J genes are TRBV12-5 and TRBJ2-1; tentatively, D is TRBD1 (6 bases). This CDR3 is built from 13 residues. Germline lookup yields CDR1 LGHNT and CDR2 FRNRAP. The CDR3, as DNA: TGTGCTAGTGGTTTAAGGGAACAGGGTGAGAGGCTCTTC. Translation gives CASGLREQGERLF.

This clonotype was seen ten or more times. V usage is TRBV28 and J usage is TRBJ1-4, with a tentative D call TRBD1 (5 bases). The V end lost 3 bases, the J end lost 5 bases, and 19 bases lay between the germline ends. The germline CDR1 and CDR2 sequences are MDHEN and SYDVKM. The CDR3 runs to 17 residues. The CDR3 loop reads CASSFPARWGRNEKLFF. In nucleotides, the CDR3 is TGTGCCAGCAGTTTCCCAGCTCGGTGGGGGAGGAATGAAAAACTGTTTTTT.

This clonotype came up many times. The rearrangement uses TRBV5-1 and TRBJ1-6; 7 bases align to TRBD1. CDR3 length equals 16 residues. V gave up 1 base and J gave up 5 bases; unmatched junction bases: 6. CDR1 and CDR2 from the germline V gene are SGHRS and YFSETQ. CDR3 region: CASSLKTGQHNSPLHF. The CDR3 DNA follows: TGCGCCAGCAGCTTGAAGACGGGACAGCATAATTCACCCCTCCACTTT.

The chain combines TRBV24-1 with TRBJ1-2; D not resolved. The germline gives CDR1 KGHDR, CDR2 SFDVKD. V was pared by 5 bases and J by 7 bases, with 13 bases between. The CDR3 has 13 amino acids. Written as DNA, the CDR3 is TGTGCCACCAGTGTCAGTCTAAGGAGTGGCTACACCTTC. Translating gives CATSVSLRSGYTF.

There are many counts of this clonotype. The chain carries TRBV4-2 and TRBJ1-5; D gene uncertain. The germline V and J ends were trimmed by 3 bases and 2 bases, with 5 bases remaining between them. The CDR3 contains 13 residues. Germline CDR1 LGHNA, CDR2 YNFKEQ. The CDR3 nucleotides are TGTGCCAGCAGCCATGGAGGCAATCAGCCCCAGCATTTT. Residues: CASSHGGNQPQHF.

In this sample, this clonotype turned up many times. The V and J genes are TRBV20-1 and TRBJ2-1; a possible D gene is TRBD1 (5 bases). Germline CDR1 and CDR2: DFQATT and SNEGSKA (reference sequence). The CDR3 is made up of 16 amino acids. Trimming took 3 bases from V and 0 from J, leaving 15 bases between them. In nucleotides, the CDR3 is TGCAGTGCTAGCCCAGGGTTTACCTCCTCCTACAATGAGCAGTTCTTC. This translates into CSASPGFTSSYNEQFF.

In its sample, this clonotype was seen many times. The rearrangement joins TRBV5-1 to TRBJ1-2, with TRBD1 identical over 7 bases. Trimming took 0 bases from V and 2 from J; bases not matched to a gene: 4. The germline gives CDR1 SGHRS, CDR2 YFSETQ. CDR3 size: 15 residues. The CDR3 coding sequence is TGCGCCAGCAGCTTGGCCGACAGGGCGAACTATGGCTACACCTTC. The encoded protein is CASSLADRANYGYTF.